This T cell receptor (beta chain) comes out of a study of blood T cell repertoires in COVID-19. The CDR3 is 15 amino acids. Trimming at V came to 5 bases and at J to 11 bases, leaving 12 bases not matched to a gene. CDR1 GTSNPN and CDR2 SVGIG come from the germline V gene (reference sequence). The repertoire was sequenced with immunoSEQ multiplex PCR; TCRdb's copy has only in-frame clones and lacks some. The sample lists approximately 150,000 clones, around 83% occurring once. The specimen sequenced was peripheral blood. V gene TRBV30 combines with J gene TRBJ1-4; 12 nucleotides match TRBD1. The clonotype was recovered from a man aged 30 to 39 with COVID-19, enrolled during active disease. CDR3 sequence (DNA): TGTGCCTGGTACAACCCGGGACAGGGGGCGAGGAAACTGTTTTTT. Amino acid sequence: CAWYNPGQGARKLFF.